A selection of T cell receptor beta chains follows, all from one sample in a study of preoperative IRX-2 immunotherapy in early breast cancer. Data came from immunoSEQ multiplex PCR; TCRdb stores just in-frame clones and leaves some out. The sample has 25,000 or so clones, 75% to 90% seen once. This material consisted of tumor tissue, taken after IRX-2 immunotherapy. The receptors originated from a human donor with breast cancer. Each CDR3 is given with its conserved first and last residue. The D gene is left open where the match is weak. Rows give clone size only sometimes, using once, few, many, or a class for an expanded clone.

J gene: TRBJ2-3
clone size: NA
V gene: TRBV7-2
D gene: NA
CDR3 DNA: TGTGCCAGCAGCTTAGATAGGGCGGATACGCAGTATTTT
CDR3 protein: CASSLDRADTQYF

J gene: TRBJ2-7
clone size: once
V gene: TRBV6-5
D gene: NA
CDR3 DNA: TGTGCCAGCAGTTCTCGGACTGGCTACGAGCAGTACTTC
CDR3 protein: CASSSRTGYEQYF

J gene: TRBJ1-2
clone size: NA
V gene: TRBV7-8
D gene: NA
CDR3 DNA: TGTGCCAGCAGCCCTAGCCCCGATGGTGTCTATGGCTACACCTTC
CDR3 protein: CASSPSPDGVYGYTF

J gene: TRBJ2-2
clone size: NA
V gene: TRBV19
D gene: NA
CDR3 DNA: TGTGCCAGTAGTGCCCAGGGACGCACCGGGGAGCTGTTTTTT
CDR3 protein: CASSAQGRTGELFF

J gene: TRBJ2-7
clone size: NA
V gene: TRBV19
D gene: TRBD2
CDR3 DNA: TGTGCCAGTAGCCCTAGCGGGATCGAGCAGTACTTC
CDR3 protein: CASSPSGIEQYF

J gene: TRBJ1-1
clone size: few
V gene: TRBV5-8
D gene: NA
CDR3 DNA: TGTGCCAGCAGCTTCAACACTGAAGCTTTCTTT
CDR3 protein: CASSFNTEAFF

J gene: TRBJ2-3
clone size: NA
V gene: TRBV19
D gene: TRBD1
CDR3 DNA: TGTGCCAGTAGTGGCCTCGGGACAGGAGTCGACACAGATACGCAGTATTTT
CDR3 protein: CASSGLGTGVDTDTQYF

J gene: TRBJ1-3
clone size: NA
V gene: TRBV19
D gene: NA
CDR3 DNA: TGTGCCAGTAGTATGTCTAGGACAGAGGGAAACACCATATATTTT
CDR3 protein: CASSMSRTEGNTIYF

J gene: TRBJ1-4
clone size: NA
V gene: TRBV25-1
D gene: NA
CDR3 DNA: TGTGCCAGCCAGGGCCTGAATGAAAAACTGTTTTTT
CDR3 protein: CASQGLNEKLFF

J gene: TRBJ2-5
clone size: NA
V gene: TRBV2
D gene: NA
CDR3 DNA: TGTGCCAGCAGTGAAATTTCGGGGATCCCCTGGGAGACCCAGTACTTC
CDR3 protein: CASSEISGIPWETQYF

J gene: TRBJ2-7
clone size: NA
V gene: TRBV10-1
D gene: TRBD1
CDR3 DNA: TGCGCCAGCAGGAGCGACAGGGACCACGAGCAGTACTTC
CDR3 protein: CASRSDRDHEQYF

J gene: TRBJ2-1
clone size: once
V gene: TRBV21-1
D gene: NA
CDR3 DNA: TGTGCCAGCAGCTCACACTCGAATGGTTACAATGAGCAGTTCTTC
CDR3 protein: CASSSHSNGYNEQFF

J gene: TRBJ2-5
clone size: NA
V gene: TRBV5-6
D gene: NA
CDR3 DNA: TGTGCCAGCAGCCCCCTTGAGCGGCAAGAGACCCAGTACTTC
CDR3 protein: CASSPLERQETQYF

J gene: TRBJ2-7
clone size: NA
V gene: TRBV5-5
D gene: NA
CDR3 DNA: TGTGCCAGCACCAAACGGGGTTCCTCCTACGAGCAGTACTTC
CDR3 protein: CASTKRGSSYEQYF

J gene: TRBJ2-5
clone size: NA
V gene: TRBV7-2
D gene: NA
CDR3 DNA: TGTGCCAGCAGCCTGGGACCTCGCGAAGAGACCCAGTACTTC
CDR3 protein: CASSLGPREETQYF

J gene: TRBJ1-1
clone size: NA
V gene: TRBV9
D gene: TRBD1
CDR3 DNA: TGTGCCAGCAGCGTCCGCCCCCTGGGGACAGGGAACACTGAAGCTTTCTTT
CDR3 protein: CASSVRPLGTGNTEAFF

J gene: TRBJ1-2
clone size: NA
V gene: TRBV27
D gene: TRBD1
CDR3 DNA: TGTGCCAGCAGTTTACGACAGGGTAATGGCTACACCTTC
CDR3 protein: CASSLRQGNGYTF

J gene: TRBJ2-7
clone size: NA
V gene: TRBV7-2
D gene: NA
CDR3 DNA: TGTGCCAGCAGCAGGGACGTGATCTACGAGCAGTACTTC
CDR3 protein: CASSRDVIYEQYF

J gene: TRBJ1-5
clone size: NA
V gene: TRBV27
D gene: TRBD1
CDR3 DNA: TGTGCCAGCAGGGCCTACAGGGGGGACCAGCCCCAGCATTTT
CDR3 protein: CASRAYRGDQPQHF

J gene: TRBJ2-2
clone size: NA
V gene: TRBV6-6
D gene: NA
CDR3 DNA: TGTGCCAGCAGTTATGGAAGGGCCGGGGAGCTGTTTTTT
CDR3 protein: CASSYGRAGELFF

J gene: TRBJ1-2
clone size: NA
V gene: TRBV6-5
D gene: TRBD1
CDR3 DNA: TGTGCCAGCACCGACTGGACAGGGGGCCATGGCTACACCTTC
CDR3 protein: CASTDWTGGHGYTF

J gene: TRBJ2-5
clone size: NA
V gene: TRBV5-1
D gene: TRBD2
CDR3 DNA: TGCGCCAGCAGCTTCAGCGGGGGGGCCCCAGAGACCCAGTACTTC
CDR3 protein: CASSFSGGAPETQYF

J gene: TRBJ2-3
clone size: NA
V gene: TRBV6-6
D gene: NA
CDR3 DNA: TGTGCCAGCAGTTACTTGGACAGAGACACAGATACGCAGTATTTT
CDR3 protein: CASSYLDRDTDTQYF

J gene: TRBJ2-6
clone size: NA
V gene: TRBV7-6
D gene: TRBD1
CDR3 DNA: TGTGCCAGCAGCATCACAGGGGGAGCTGGGGCCAACGTCCTGACTTTC
CDR3 protein: CASSITGGAGANVLTF

J gene: TRBJ1-1
clone size: NA
V gene: TRBV6-6
D gene: NA
CDR3 DNA: TGTGCCAGCAGCCCCCATTTGGGGATGGTAACTGAAGCTTTCTTT
CDR3 protein: CASSPHLGMVTEAFF

J gene: TRBJ2-7
clone size: once
V gene: TRBV7-2
D gene: NA
CDR3 DNA: TGTGCCAGCAGCTTCAGGGACCTAGAACCCTACGAGCAGTACTTC
CDR3 protein: CASSFRDLEPYEQYF

J gene: TRBJ1-6
clone size: NA
V gene: TRBV7-2
D gene: TRBD1
CDR3 DNA: TGTGCCAGCAGACCGGGACAGGGAAGTTCACCCCTCCACTTT
CDR3 protein: CASRPGQGSSPLHF

J gene: TRBJ2-3
clone size: NA
V gene: TRBV5-3
D gene: NA
CDR3 DNA: TGTGCCAGAAGCTGGGGTGGGAGAGGTTCGCAGTATTTT
CDR3 protein: CARSWGGRGSQYF

J gene: TRBJ2-5
clone size: NA
V gene: TRBV5-8
D gene: NA
CDR3 DNA: TGTGCCAGCAGCTTGGTTGTAAGAGGGGGGGAACAGACCCAGTACTTC
CDR3 protein: CASSLVVRGGEQTQYF

J gene: TRBJ1-1
clone size: few
V gene: TRBV11-3
D gene: NA
CDR3 DNA: TGTGCCAGCAGCTTCGTACCGGACACTGAAGCTTTCTTT
CDR3 protein: CASSFVPDTEAFF

J gene: TRBJ1-2
clone size: NA
V gene: TRBV25-1
D gene: NA
CDR3 DNA: TGTGCCAGCAGTGGACACTATGGCTACACCTTC
CDR3 protein: CASSGHYGYTF

J gene: TRBJ2-2
clone size: few
V gene: TRBV5-3
D gene: NA
CDR3 DNA: TGTGCCAGAAGCTTGTTAACGGTCTCCACCGAGGAGCTGTTTTTT
CDR3 protein: CARSLLTVSTEELFF

J gene: TRBJ2-2
clone size: NA
V gene: TRBV2
D gene: TRBD2
CDR3 DNA: TGTGCCAGCAGTGGTTTGCGGGGGGGCCGTAACGGGGAGCTGTTTTTT
CDR3 protein: CASSGLRGGRNGELFF

J gene: TRBJ1-2
clone size: few
V gene: TRBV27
D gene: NA
CDR3 DNA: TGTGCCAGCAGTTTAAGAGGGGGGACTGGCTACACCTTC
CDR3 protein: CASSLRGGTGYTF

J gene: TRBJ1-4
clone size: NA
V gene: TRBV4-3
D gene: TRBD1
CDR3 DNA: TGCGCCAGCAGCCAAAGACAGGGGGAGGAAAAACTGTTTTTT
CDR3 protein: CASSQRQGEEKLFF

J gene: TRBJ2-3
clone size: NA
V gene: TRBV27
D gene: TRBD2
CDR3 DNA: TGTGCCAGCAGGGGACTAGGCACAGATACGCAGTATTTT
CDR3 protein: CASRGLGTDTQYF

J gene: TRBJ2-5
clone size: NA
V gene: TRBV5-6
D gene: NA
CDR3 DNA: TGTGCCAGCAGCTACTCAAGGGAGACCCAGTACTTC
CDR3 protein: CASSYSRETQYF